The sequence of this TCR beta chain was determined in a study of early T cells in non-severe SARS-CoV-2 infection. The CDR3 sequence is 12 residues long. Germline V lookup: CDR1 SNHLY, CDR2 FYNNEI. The V end lost 3 bases, the J end lost 8 bases, and 9 bases lay between the germline ends. TCRdb re-called the 5' RACE reads with MiXCR, one entry per CDR3 protein. The profile shows about 61,000 distinct CDR3 sequences, 8.5% to 9.5% of them singletons. This clonotype has more than one count but fewer than ten. The sequenced material came from whole blood. The rearrangement uses TRBV2 and TRBJ2-3, with D unclear. This TCR was sampled from an adult who was a healthcare worker with PCR-confirmed SARS-CoV-2 infection or an uninfected control (not recorded which). The CDR3 sequence: CASSDFLGTQYF. The CDR3, as DNA: TGTGCCAGCAGTGATTTTTTGGGTACGCAGTATTTT.